The 32 T cell receptor beta chains listed next were all sequenced from one sample in a study of T cell responses to AZD1222 COVID-19 vaccine. Sequencing was performed with immunoSEQ multiplex PCR; in TCRdb, only in-frame clones are kept and a portion is missing. The data show about 270,000 clones, almost 95% seen once. The material sequenced was peripheral blood, taken 28 days after the second AZD1222 dose. These receptors were collected from an adult who received the AZD1222 COVID-19 vaccine.

The V and J genes are TRBV6-5 and TRBJ1-1; a weak D match, TRBD1 (5 bases). The CDR3 totals 13 residues. V gave up 7 bases and J gave up 4 bases, with 13 bases separating them. Germline V gene sequence: CDR1 MNHEY, CDR2 SVGAGI. As DNA, the CDR3 is TGTGCCAGCATCATAACAGGAGGCACTGAAGCTTTCTTT. It specifies CASIITGGTEAFF.

V usage is TRBV7-8 and J usage is TRBJ2-7; TRBD1 is a possible D gene (5 bases). In germline, CDR1 is SGHVS, CDR2 FQNEAQ. V was trimmed by 4 bases and J by 1 base, leaving 17 bases between them. This CDR3 comprises 16 residues. The CDR3 protein is CASSSRRGKGSYEQYF. Written as DNA, the CDR3 is TGTGCCAGCAGCTCCCGTAGGGGAAAGGGGTCCTACGAGCAGTACTTC.

This rearrangement joins TRBV19 to TRBJ2-2; TRBD1 or TRBD2 may be the D gene (5 bases each). From germline, CDR1 is LNHDA and CDR2 SQIVND (reference sequence). CDR3 length: 15 amino acids. Trimming left V 3 bases short and J 5 bases short, with 13 bases between. The CDR3 DNA follows: TGTGCCAGTAGTATGGGGCAGGGACGGACCGGGGAGCTGTTTTTT. The encoded protein is CASSMGQGRTGELFF.

The chain links TRBV5-4 to TRBJ1-3; D uncertain. Germline V gene sequence: CDR1 SGHNT, CDR2 YYREEE (reference sequence). The CDR3 totals 14 residues. Trimming took off 4 bases at V and 4 bases at J, with 12 bases between the two ends. CDR3: CASSPEGSGNTIYF. CDR3 bases: TGTGCCAGCAGCCCTGAAGGGTCCGGAAACACCATATATTTT.

The J gene is TRBJ2-5, the V gene TRBV7-9, with D possibly being TRBD2 (6 bases). Looked up from germline, CDR1 is SEHNR and CDR2 is FQNEAQ (reference sequence). The CDR3 is 15 amino acids. The V and J ends lost 5 bases and 5 bases respectively, with 18 bases between them. The CDR3 region has the DNA TGTGCCAGCAGCCTAACTGGGGGGAGCAGGGAGACCCAGTACTTC. This gives the protein CASSLTGGSRETQYF.

The V and J genes are TRBV6-5 and TRBJ2-3; the D gene is possibly TRBD1 (5 bases). The germline V gene encodes CDR1 MNHEY and CDR2 SVGAGI. V lost 2 bases and J lost 0, with 9 bases in between. This CDR3 region has 15 residues. DNA of the CDR3: TGTGCCAGCAGTTACAAGACAGCTAGCACAGATACGCAGTATTTT. Translating it yields CASSYKTASTDTQYF.

The genes are TRBV5-1 and TRBJ2-1, with 12 bases lining up with TRBD2. The CDR3 has 16 amino acids. V was pared by 4 bases and J by 3 bases, with 5 bases of the junction left unmatched. Per the germline V gene, CDR1 is SGHRS and CDR2 is YFSETQ. The CDR3 nucleotides read TGCGCCAGCAGCCCGAGGACTAGCGGGATCTACAATGAGCAGTTCTTC. It yields the protein CASSPRTSGIYNEQFF. Supplemented by reference TRBV5-1 and TRBJ2-1, the full variable domain reads KAGVTQTPRYLIKTRGQQVTLSCSPISGHRSVSWYQQTPGQGLQFLFEYFSETQRNKGNFPGRFSGRQFSNSRSEMNVSTLELGDSALYLCASSPRTSGIYNEQFFGPGTRLTVL.

V and J are TRBV19 and TRBJ2-7, with TRBD1 identical over 9 bases. Germline V lookup: CDR1 LNHDA, CDR2 SQIVND (reference sequence). CDR3 length: 15 amino acids. Trimming cost V 5 bases and J 4 bases; bases outside gene matches: 9. As DNA, the CDR3 is TGTGCCAGTAGTCGTTCGGGGACAGGGAGTTACGAGCAGTACTTC. Translated: CASSRSGTGSYEQYF.

J is TRBJ2-7 and V is TRBV5-1; 7 bases map to TRBD2. Germline values: CDR1 SGHRS, CDR2 YFSETQ. This CDR3 has 14 residues. J was trimmed by 6 bases and V by 4 bases; bases with no gene match: 10. CDR3 protein: CASSPPGGLVEQYF. The CDR3 region has the DNA TGCGCCAGCAGCCCCCCTGGAGGACTAGTCGAGCAGTACTTC.

The chain has TRBV2 and TRBJ1-1; D might be TRBD1 (6 bases). Germline loops: CDR1 SNHLY, CDR2 FYNNEI. The CDR3 consists of 13 residues. Trimming pared 4 bases from V and 1 base from J, leaving 7 bases between. The CDR3 DNA sequence: TGTGCCAGCAGTGTGACAGGGAACACTGAAGCTTTCTTT. This sequence encodes CASSVTGNTEAFF.

The gene calls are TRBV19 and TRBJ1-6; no definite D call. Germline V gene sequence: CDR1 LNHDA, CDR2 SQIVND (reference sequence). Trimming removed 5 bases at V and 8 bases at J, with 13 bases between. This CDR3 spans 14 amino acids. The CDR3 sequence: CASSFTTVDSPLHF. Written as DNA, the CDR3 is TGTGCCAGTAGTTTTACAACGGTGGATTCACCCCTCCACTTT.

The rearrangement links TRBV4-2 to TRBJ2-1; 9 positions agree with TRBD2. V lost 3 bases to trimming and J lost 2 bases; unmatched junction nucleotides: 5. Germline CDR1 LGHNA, CDR2 YNFKEQ. This CDR3 has 16 amino acids. The CDR3 loop is CASSHPSGKAYNEQFF. Written as DNA, the CDR3 is TGTGCCAGCAGCCACCCTAGCGGGAAGGCCTACAATGAGCAGTTCTTC.

This clone was recorded only once. The chain uses TRBV6-4 and TRBJ2-2; D possibly corresponds to TRBD1 (6 bases). Germline-derived CDR1 and CDR2 are MRHNA and SNTAGT. The CDR3 has 13 residues. V dropped 6 bases and J dropped 5 bases, with 10 bases sitting between them. The DNA of the CDR3 is TGTGCCAGCAGCAACCAGGGGACCGGGGAGCTGTTTTTT. Protein sequence: CASSNQGTGELFF.

V and J are TRBV11-2 and TRBJ2-7; D unclear. There are 13 residues in the CDR3. Germline V gene data show CDR1 as SGHAT and CDR2 as FQNNGV. The germline V and J ends were trimmed by 1 base and 0 bases, with 4 bases remaining between them. The CDR3: CASSLVGSYEQYF. The CDR3 nucleotides are TGTGCCAGCAGCTTAGTGGGCTCCTACGAGCAGTACTTC.

The J gene is TRBJ2-7, the V gene TRBV19; a weak D match, TRBD1 (5 bases). The V gene lost 5 bases and the J gene lost 4 bases, with 15 bases spanning the gap. The germline gives CDR1 LNHDA, CDR2 SQIVND (reference sequence). This CDR3 contains 14 residues. CDR3 region: CASSPAGAEYEQYF. The CDR3 DNA sequence: TGTGCCAGTAGTCCCGCTGGGGCGGAGTACGAGCAGTACTTC.

The table lists this clone with a count of one. V gene TRBV19 combines with J gene TRBJ1-1; D gene unclear. There are 13 residues in the CDR3. Germline lookup yields CDR1 LNHDA and CDR2 SQIVND (reference sequence). V was clipped by 0 bases and J by 4 bases, with 6 bases between them. The CDR3: CASSIDKVTEAFF. DNA for the CDR3: TGTGCCAGTAGTATAGATAAGGTCACTGAAGCTTTCTTT.

This rearrangement joins TRBV11-2 to TRBJ2-6; D call uncertain. Germline V CDR1 and CDR2: SGHAT, FQNNGV. The V end lost 5 bases, the J end lost 3 bases, and 23 bases lay between the germline ends. The CDR3 is 19 amino acids. CDR3 residues: CASSKVKRPAGVGANVLTF. The CDR3 DNA reads as TGTGCCAGCAGCAAGGTCAAAAGACCTGCAGGAGTTGGGGCCAACGTCCTGACTTTC.

The rearrangement joins TRBV4-1 to TRBJ2-7; TRBD2 matches 7 bases. Germline CDR1 and CDR2: MGHRA and YSYEKL. The CDR3 runs 16 residues. The V and J ends lost 5 bases and 0 bases, in that order; junction bases with no gene match: 10. DNA for the CDR3: TGCGCCAGCAGCGGCGGGGAGGGGCGAAGCTCCTACGAGCAGTACTTC. Amino acid sequence: CASSGGEGRSSYEQYF.

The chain combines TRBV7-2 with TRBJ1-2; 7 nucleotides agree with TRBD1. CDR3 length: 13 amino acids. V was clipped by 7 bases and J by 5 bases; unmatched bases: 7. Looked up from germline, CDR1 is SGHTA and CDR2 is FQGNSA. Here the CDR3 reads CASMPRQGYGYTF. CDR3 DNA sequence: TGTGCCAGCATGCCGCGACAGGGATATGGCTACACCTTC.

The genes are TRBV4-1 and TRBJ2-7; the match to TRBD2 covers 9 bases. Germline V gene data show CDR1 as MGHRA and CDR2 as YSYEKL. The CDR3 contains 15 residues. Unmatched junction bases numbered 7, after V lost 3 bases and J lost 4 bases. This CDR3 reads CASSHSGLAGYEQYF. CDR3 DNA sequence: TGCGCCAGCAGCCATTCCGGGCTAGCGGGATACGAGCAGTACTTC.

The V and J genes are TRBV5-1 and TRBJ2-1, with 12 positions matching TRBD2. The CDR3 has 15 residues. With V trimmed by 0 bases and J by 9 bases, 4 bases remained unmatched. Germline V gene data show CDR1 as SGHRS and CDR2 as YFSETQ. The CDR3, as DNA: TGCGCCAGCAGCTTGGATCTAGCGGGGGGGCGTGAGCAGTTCTTC. Translation gives CASSLDLAGGREQFF. The variable domain in full, completed from reference TRBV5-1 and TRBJ2-1, reads KAGVTQTPRYLIKTRGQQVTLSCSPISGHRSVSWYQQTPGQGLQFLFEYFSETQRNKGNFPGRFSGRQFSNSRSEMNVSTLELGDSALYLCASSLDLAGGREQFFGPGTRLTVL.

The chain is built from TRBV6-2 or TRBV6-3 and TRBJ2-6; D unresolved. CDR3 size: 15 residues. The V and J ends lost 2 bases and 0 bases respectively, with 5 bases between them. Per germline, CDR1 MNHEY and CDR2 SVGEGT. The CDR3 region is CASSYRSSGANVLTF. The CDR3 region has the DNA TGTGCCAGCAGTTACAGGAGCTCTGGGGCCAACGTCCTGACTTTC.

The chain combines TRBV7-2 with TRBJ2-5; TRBD2 matches at 10 bases. V lost 2 bases to trimming and J lost 3 bases; unmatched junction nucleotides: 3. CDR3 length: 15 amino acids. Germline CDR1 SGHTA, CDR2 FQGNSA. CDR3: CASSLSLAGEETQYF. For the CDR3, the DNA is TGTGCCAGCAGCTTATCGCTAGCGGGAGAAGAGACCCAGTACTTC.

The V call is TRBV10-3, the J call TRBJ2-7; perhaps TRBD2 as D (5 bases). The CDR3 sequence is 15 residues long. Germline V gene sequence: CDR1 ENHRY, CDR2 SYGVKD. V lost 0 bases and J 3 bases, leaving 12 bases between the germline ends. As DNA, the CDR3 is TGTGCCATCAGTGAGTCCGGACTCGTCCACTACGAGCAGTACTTC. Its protein product is CAISESGLVHYEQYF.

Remarks on this clone: The sample carries other DNA sequences with the same CDR3. The rearrangement uses TRBV12-3 or TRBV12-4 and TRBJ1-4; D is undetermined. The V end was cut by 6 bases, the J end by 8 bases, with 7 bases between. This CDR3 region has 11 residues. This chain's CDR3 is CASREAEKLFF. The CDR3 DNA reads TGTGCCAGCAGGGAGGCCGAAAAACTGTTTTTT.

The table lists this clone with a count of one. The chain recombines TRBV3-1 (or the pseudogene TRBV3-2) with TRBJ2-1; 9 bases match TRBD2. Trimming cost V 1 base and J 0 bases; bases outside gene matches: 4. In germline, CDR1 is LGHDT, CDR2 YNNKEL (reference sequence). The CDR3 spans 17 residues. The CDR3 reads CASSQGDSGSSYNEQFF. DNA for the CDR3: TGTGCCAGCAGCCAAGGGGATAGCGGGAGCTCCTACAATGAGCAGTTCTTC.

In nucleotides, the CDR3 is TGCGCCAGCAGCCAAGGAGGGGCCCGGGCAGGGAATCAGCCCCAGCATTTT. As protein: CASSQGGARAGNQPQHF. The V gene is TRBV4-1, the J gene TRBJ1-5, with D possibly TRBD1 on 5 matching bases. Germline V gives CDR1 MGHRA, CDR2 YSYEKL. Trimming left V 1 base short and J 4 bases short, with 17 bases between. This CDR3 region has 17 residues.

This sequence joins TRBV2 and TRBJ1-2; tentatively, D is TRBD1 (6 bases). This CDR3 is 13 amino acids long. Trimming removed 6 bases from V and 8 bases from J, with 16 bases in between. Germline values: CDR1 SNHLY, CDR2 FYNNEI. The CDR3 DNA is TGTGCCAGCAGCCAAGGGGCAGGGGAAGGCTACACCTTC. Its protein is CASSQGAGEGYTF.

This chain joins TRBV5-5 and TRBJ1-1; D is unresolved. Trimming shortened V by 10 bases and J by 8 bases, and 21 bases separated the two germline ends. From germline, CDR1 is SGHKS and CDR2 YYEKEE (reference sequence). This CDR3 has 13 amino acids. The CDR3 loop is CASTYVGTREAFF. The CDR3 DNA reads as TGTGCCTCTACGTATGTGGGAACGAGGGAAGCTTTCTTT.

The gene calls are TRBV4-2 and TRBJ2-1; 9 nucleotides line up with TRBD2. The germline V gene has CDR1 LGHNA and CDR2 YNFKEQ. With 4 bases clipped from V and 7 bases from J, the junction kept 11 bases outside the gene matches. The CDR3 consists of 16 residues. CDR3 amino acids: CASSRELSGSTNEQFF. The CDR3 DNA reads as TGTGCCAGCAGCCGAGAACTTAGCGGGAGTACGAATGAGCAGTTCTTC.

The chain joins TRBV6-5 to TRBJ1-5; possibly TRBD1 for D (5 bases). Germline V gene sequence: CDR1 MNHEY, CDR2 SVGAGI. This CDR3 spans 14 amino acids. Trimming shortened V by 6 bases and J by 1 base, and 10 bases separated the two germline ends. This CDR3 reads CASREDISNQPQHF. CDR3 DNA: TGTGCCAGCAGGGAGGACATCAGCAATCAGCCCCAGCATTTT.

Comments on this clone: A clone one base away is much larger, so this may be a read error. The gene calls are TRBV28 and TRBJ1-2; D is uncertain. V was shortened by 5 bases and J by 4 bases, with 8 bases between the two germline ends. CDR3 size: 12 residues. The germline V gene has CDR1 MDHEN and CDR2 SYDVKM. The CDR3 protein is CASSPGFYGYTF. The CDR3 coding sequence is TGTGCCAGCAGTCCCGGGTTCTATGGCTACACCTTC.